Listed here are 24 T cell receptor beta chains from one sample, sequenced in a study of shared clonotypes between healthy human individuals. Method: immunoSEQ multiplex PCR; TCRdb's copy keeps in-frame clones and lacks some. Here the sample spans 2.3 million or so clones, approximately 95% being singletons. Input material: naive CD4+ T cells from PBMCs. The sample's subset: CD45RA+ positively selected. Receptors originate from a man younger than 35 in good health. Some clones in this sample may be carry-over from other donors' samples.

The genes are TRBV2 and TRBJ2-7, with D unclear. Germline-derived CDR1 and CDR2 are SNHLY and FYNNEI. This CDR3 spans 14 amino acids. V was pared by 8 bases and J by 2 bases, with 16 bases between. The CDR3 sequence: CASGRQTGAYEQYF. The CDR3 DNA reads TGTGCCAGCGGAAGGCAGACTGGGGCCTACGAGCAGTACTTC.

This clone was counted a single time. J is TRBJ1-5 and V is TRBV4-1; unclear D gene. The germline V and J ends were trimmed by 0 bases and 1 base, with 10 bases remaining between them. The CDR3 contains 16 residues. The germline V gene has CDR1 MGHRA and CDR2 YSYEKL. The CDR3 sequence: CASSQDGQKSNQPQHF. Written as DNA, the CDR3 is TGCGCCAGCAGCCAAGATGGGCAGAAGAGCAATCAGCCCCAGCATTTT.

This clone was counted once. The genes are TRBV27 and TRBJ2-7; TRBD2 agrees at 9 bases. This CDR3 has 15 amino acids. Trimming cost V 3 bases and J 3 bases; bases outside gene matches: 6. Germline-derived CDR1 and CDR2 are MNHEY and SMNVEV (reference sequence). The chain's CDR3 is CASSFRGLAFYEQYF. In nucleotides, the CDR3 is TGTGCCAGCAGTTTCCGCGGACTAGCGTTCTACGAGCAGTACTTC.

The genes are TRBV11-3 and TRBJ1-2; maybe TRBD1 (5 bases). CDR1 is SGHNT, CDR2 YENEEA, per germline. The V end lost 5 bases, the J end lost 3 bases, and 16 bases lay between the germline ends. This CDR3 is 15 amino acids long. In DNA form, the CDR3 reads TGTGCCAGCAGCCCTAGAGCCCGAGGGGACTATGGCTACACCTTC. Translating gives CASSPRARGDYGYTF.

The chain uses TRBV5-3 and TRBJ2-7; D gene ambiguous. TRBV5-3 is placed among ORFs of uncertain function. CDR3 length: 11 amino acids. The V and J ends lost 1 base and 3 bases respectively, with 2 bases between them. DNA for the CDR3: TGTGCCAGAAGCTTGAACTACGAGCAGTACTTC. Encoded protein: CARSLNYEQYF.

This clone has a single count. The sample contains more than one DNA sequence encoding this CDR3. The chain carries TRBV7-9 and TRBJ2-3; possibly TRBD1 for D (5 bases). Germline V gene data show CDR1 as SEHNR and CDR2 as FQNEAQ (reference sequence). V lost 2 bases and J 0 bases, leaving 9 bases between the germline ends. The CDR3 runs 15 residues. CDR3 nucleotide sequence: TGTGCCAGCAGCTTATCCACAGGTAGCACAGATACGCAGTATTTT. Protein product: CASSLSTGSTDTQYF.

The chain joins TRBV12-5 to TRBJ1-5; D is ambiguous. Looked up from germline, CDR1 is LGHNT and CDR2 is FRNRAP. V was clipped by 2 bases and J by 5 bases, with 13 bases between them. The CDR3 totals 15 residues. CDR3 in amino acids: CASGLSTISDQPQHF. In DNA, the CDR3 is TGTGCTAGTGGTTTGTCGACCATATCGGATCAGCCCCAGCATTTT.

This chain joins TRBV5-8 and TRBJ2-7; a weak D match, TRBD2 (5 bases). The V end was cut by 4 bases, the J end by 4 bases, with 15 bases between. Looked up from germline, CDR1 is SGHTS and CDR2 is YDEGEE. The CDR3 extends over 14 amino acids. The CDR3 protein is CASSPHPGSYEQYF. CDR3 nucleotides: TGTGCCAGCAGCCCACACCCGGGGAGTTACGAGCAGTACTTC.

V gene TRBV7-2 combines with J gene TRBJ1-2, with D perhaps TRBD1 (5 bases). The CDR3 is 17 amino acids. Germline CDR1 and CDR2: SGHTA and FQGNSA. V was pared by 2 bases and J by 3 bases, with 19 bases between. CDR3 amino acids: CASSLTVGRWGDYGYTF. CDR3 coding DNA: TGTGCCAGCAGCTTAACCGTCGGACGCTGGGGGGACTATGGCTACACCTTC.

The V gene is TRBV5-1, the J gene TRBJ2-7, with D possibly TRBD1 on 5 matching bases. CDR1 is SGHRS and CDR2 is YFSETQ in the germline V gene. There are 15 residues in the CDR3. The germline V and J ends were trimmed by 0 bases and 0 bases, with 10 bases remaining between them. The CDR3: CASSLDPQASYEQYF. The CDR3 DNA follows: TGCGCCAGCAGCTTGGACCCACAGGCCTCCTACGAGCAGTACTTC.

V is TRBV2 and J is TRBJ1-1; 8 positions agree with TRBD1. Germline V gives CDR1 SNHLY, CDR2 FYNNEI. The CDR3 extends over 16 amino acids. V gave up 6 bases and J gave up 0 bases; unmatched junction bases: 9. As DNA, the CDR3 is TGTGCCAGCAGACAACGGACAGGGAGTATGAACACTGAAGCTTTCTTT. Its protein product is CASRQRTGSMNTEAFF.

The chain carries TRBV10-3 and TRBJ1-5; D is ambiguous. Trimming removed 3 bases at V and 3 bases at J, with 9 bases between. This CDR3 spans 14 amino acids. Per the germline V gene, CDR1 is ENHRY and CDR2 is SYGVKD. Written as DNA, the CDR3 is TGTGCCATCAGTGATCGGCAAAACAATCAGCCCCAGCATTTT. Its translation is CAISDRQNNQPQHF.

This chain connects TRBV29-1 to TRBJ2-3; no firm D call. V was clipped by 1 base and J by 6 bases, with 5 bases between them. The germline V gene has CDR1 SQVTM and CDR2 ANQGSEA. The CDR3 has 11 residues. The CDR3: CSVEGRDTQYF. CDR3 DNA: TGCAGCGTTGAAGGACGGGATACGCAGTATTTT.

The chain joins TRBV4-2 to TRBJ1-6; D gene unclear. The CDR3 spans 17 residues. Trimming cost V 0 bases and J 8 bases, with 17 bases left between them. Germline-derived CDR1 and CDR2 are LGHNA and YNFKEQ. The CDR3 bases are TGTGCCAGCAGCCAAGAGTCGAATGCGCTCGCGTATTCACCCCTCCACTTT. As protein: CASSQESNALAYSPLHF.

The V gene is TRBV7-9, the J gene TRBJ2-2; 8 bases match TRBD1. Germline trimming cut 1 base from V and 4 bases from J; bases unmatched to any gene: 14. The CDR3 covers 19 residues. Looked up from germline, CDR1 is SEHNR and CDR2 is FQNEAQ (reference sequence). CDR3 sequence (DNA): TGTGCCAGCAGCTTAGTCCCAGGGGGCAGTGCTGGGCGCACCGGGGAGCTGTTTTTT. It translates to CASSLVPGGSAGRTGELFF.

Remarks on this clone: This same CDR3 is encoded by further DNA sequences in the sample. J is TRBJ2-3 and V is TRBV7-3; the D is unclear. The CDR3 has 12 amino acids. V lost 2 bases and J lost 5, with 5 bases in between. Germline CDR1 is SGHTA and CDR2 is FQGTGA. This CDR3 reads CASSLLGDTQYF. CDR3 bases: TGTGCCAGCAGCTTATTGGGAGATACGCAGTATTTT.

The CDR3 sequence: CASSERRGSGYTF. CDR3 DNA: TGTGCCAGCAGTGAACGGAGGGGGTCCGGCTACACCTTC. V gene TRBV27 combines with J gene TRBJ1-2; a weak D match, TRBD1 (6 bases). The germline V gene has CDR1 MNHEY and CDR2 SMNVEV (reference sequence). V was cut by 5 bases and J by 8 bases, with 15 bases left in between. The CDR3 length is 13 residues.

This chain connects TRBV29-1 to TRBJ2-7; D is perhaps TRBD1 (5 bases). V lost 6 bases and J 3 bases, leaving 15 bases between the germline ends. This CDR3 is 13 amino acids long. The germline V gene has CDR1 SQVTM and CDR2 ANQGSEA. The CDR3 is CSVGRQGHYEQYF. DNA for the CDR3: TGCAGCGTGGGCAGGCAGGGTCACTACGAGCAGTACTTC.

CDR3 residues: CASSQERTGDEQFF. The DNA for the CDR3 is TGCGCCAGCAGCCAAGAGAGAACAGGGGACGAGCAGTTCTTC. J is TRBJ2-1 and V is TRBV4-1; 7 positions agree with TRBD1. The CDR3 has 14 residues. With 0 bases clipped from V and 10 bases from J, the junction kept 6 bases outside the gene matches. Germline loops: CDR1 MGHRA, CDR2 YSYEKL.

V gene TRBV28 combines with J gene TRBJ2-7; D may be TRBD2 (6 bases). V was cut by 4 bases and J by 4 bases, with 20 bases left in between. This CDR3 contains 16 residues. The germline V gene encodes CDR1 MDHEN and CDR2 SYDVKM. CDR3 sequence: CASSSPGLPIPYEQYF. CDR3 nucleotide sequence: TGTGCCAGCAGTTCCCCGGGACTGCCTATTCCATACGAGCAGTACTTC.

The J gene is TRBJ2-6, the V gene TRBV7-8; no clear D. Per germline, CDR1 SGHVS and CDR2 FQNEAQ. Trimming removed 5 bases at V and 2 bases at J, with 4 bases between. The CDR3 spans 13 residues. CDR3 sequence: CASSQAGANVLTF. The CDR3 coding sequence is TGTGCCAGCAGCCAAGCTGGGGCCAACGTCCTGACTTTC. Complete variable domain (other parts from reference TRBV7-8 and TRBJ2-6): GAGVSQSPRYKVAKRGQDVALRCDPISGHVSLFWYQQALGQGPEFLTYFQNEAQLDKSGLPSDRFFAERPEGSVSTLKIQRTQQEDSAVYLCASSQAGANVLTFGAGSRLTVL.

The chain has TRBV11-3 and TRBJ2-3, with D possibly TRBD2 on 7 matching bases. This CDR3 contains 16 residues. The V and J ends lost 5 bases and 6 bases respectively, with 21 bases between them. Germline CDR1 reads SGHNT; CDR2 reads YENEEA. The CDR3 spells CASSNGGPSGSDTQYF. The CDR3, as DNA: TGTGCCAGCAGCAACGGGGGGCCTAGTGGTTCGGATACGCAGTATTTT.

The CDR3 DNA is TGTGCCAGCTCACTAATACAGGGGTCCGCGGGGGAGCAGTACTTC. Translating it yields CASSLIQGSAGEQYF. The chain joins TRBV18 to TRBJ2-7; D is possibly TRBD1 (7 bases). Trimming pared 4 bases from V and 7 bases from J, leaving 20 bases between. CDR3 size: 15 residues. The germline gives CDR1 KGHSH, CDR2 LQKENI.

The V and J genes are TRBV5-4 and TRBJ2-2, with 9 bases aligning to TRBD2. The CDR3 loop spans 16 amino acids. Germline V CDR1 and CDR2: SGHNT, YYREEE (reference sequence). The V and J ends lost 0 bases and 4 bases, in that order; junction bases with no gene match: 4. CDR3 protein: CASSLGSGSGTGELFF. The CDR3 DNA sequence: TGTGCCAGCAGCTTGGGTAGCGGGAGCGGCACCGGGGAGCTGTTTTTT.